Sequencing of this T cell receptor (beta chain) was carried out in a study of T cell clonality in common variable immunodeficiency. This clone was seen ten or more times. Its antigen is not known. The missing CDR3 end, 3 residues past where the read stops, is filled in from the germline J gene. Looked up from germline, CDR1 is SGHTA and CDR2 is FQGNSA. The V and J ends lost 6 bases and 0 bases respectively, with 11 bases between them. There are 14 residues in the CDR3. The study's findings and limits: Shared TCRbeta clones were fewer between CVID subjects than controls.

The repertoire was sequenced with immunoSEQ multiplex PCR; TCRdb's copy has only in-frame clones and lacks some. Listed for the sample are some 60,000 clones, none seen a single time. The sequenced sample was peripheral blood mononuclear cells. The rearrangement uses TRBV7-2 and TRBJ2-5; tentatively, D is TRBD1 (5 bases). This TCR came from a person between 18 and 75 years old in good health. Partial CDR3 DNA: TGTGCCAGCAGTTACGCAGGGTACCAAGAGACC. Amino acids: CASSYAGYQET. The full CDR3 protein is CASSYAGYQETQYF. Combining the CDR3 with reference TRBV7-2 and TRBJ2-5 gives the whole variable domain GAGVSQSPSNKVTEKGKDVELRCDPISGHTALYWYRQSLGQGLEFLIYFQGNSAPDKSGLPSDRFSAERTGGSVSTLTIQRTQQEDSAVYLCASSYAGYQETQYFGPGTRLLVL.